The sample holds many counts of the clone carrying this T cell receptor beta chain. What it recognizes is unknown. One entry per CDR3 protein results from TCRdb running MiXCR on the 5' RACE reads. Among 310,000 or so distinct CDR3 sequences listed, approximately 8% were seen once. The sample belongs to a study of identical twins. Germline V CDR1 and CDR2: DFQATT, SNEGSKA (reference sequence). The V gene end was trimmed by 6 bases and the J gene end by 6 bases; junction bases not matched to a gene: 15. The CDR3 is made up of 16 amino acids. Points from the study as a whole: Whereas memory repertoires showed no such difference, abundant cord blood beta clonotypes carried fewer insertions.

These data were likewise used in another study, on yellow fever vaccine responses in identical twins.

The chain joins TRBV20-1 to TRBJ2-3; TRBD2 agrees at 10 bases. Sequenced material: memory (CD45RO+) T cells sorted from blood. This clonotype was obtained from a woman aged 18-29 years in good health. The CDR3 nucleotides read TGCAGTGCCCTGGCCGCTAGCGGGGGACCGGGGGATACGCAGTATTTT. As protein: CSALAASGGPGDTQYF.